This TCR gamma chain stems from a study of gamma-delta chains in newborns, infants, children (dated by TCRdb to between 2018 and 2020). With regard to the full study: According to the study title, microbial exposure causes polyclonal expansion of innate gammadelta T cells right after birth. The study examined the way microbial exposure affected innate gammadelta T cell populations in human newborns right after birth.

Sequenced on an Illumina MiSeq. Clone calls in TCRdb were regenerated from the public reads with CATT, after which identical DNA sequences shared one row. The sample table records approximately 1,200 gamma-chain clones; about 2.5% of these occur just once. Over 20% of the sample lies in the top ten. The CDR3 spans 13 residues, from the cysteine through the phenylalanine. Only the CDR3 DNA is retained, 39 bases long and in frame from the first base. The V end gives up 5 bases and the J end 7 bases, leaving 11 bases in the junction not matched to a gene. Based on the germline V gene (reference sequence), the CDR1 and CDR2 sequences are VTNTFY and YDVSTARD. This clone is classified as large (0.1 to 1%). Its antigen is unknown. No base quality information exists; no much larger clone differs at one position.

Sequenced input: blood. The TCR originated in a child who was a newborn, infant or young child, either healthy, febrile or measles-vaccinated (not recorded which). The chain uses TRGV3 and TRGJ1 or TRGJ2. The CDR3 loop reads CATWARRSYKKLF. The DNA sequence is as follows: TGTGCCACCTGGGCCCGCCGGTCGTATAAGAAACTCTTT.